The 13 T cell receptor beta chains below come from one sample, sequenced in a study of blood T cell repertoires in COVID-19. Clones were read by immunoSEQ multiplex PCR, and TCRdb kept only the in-frame ones, dropping some. This sample has some 27,000 clones; around 92% occur once, and the top ten carry 2% to 3%. The sequenced sample consisted of peripheral blood. The receptors were gathered from a human donor in a cohort sampled during active COVID-19.

This sequence joins TRBV6-5 and TRBJ1-2, with unresolved D. CDR3 length: 12 residues. V shed 1 base and J shed 7 bases, with 7 bases lying between them. Germline values: CDR1 MNHEY, CDR2 SVGAGI. The CDR3 DNA sequence: TGTGCCAGCAGTTACTACGGTTTTGGCTACACCTTC. Amino acid sequence: CASSYYGFGYTF.

J is TRBJ1-3 and V is TRBV9; 7 nucleotides agree with TRBD1. The germline V gene has CDR1 SGDLS and CDR2 YYNGEE. CDR3 length equals 16 residues. The J segment lost 3 bases and the V segment lost 7 bases, leaving 13 bases of the junction unmatched. The CDR3 nucleotides are TGTGCCAGCGGACGACAGGGTTCACACAGTGGAAACACCATATATTTT. Its translation is CASGRQGSHSGNTIYF. The whole variable domain, remainder taken from reference TRBV9 and TRBJ1-3, is DSGVTQTPKHLITATGQRVTLRCSPRSGDLSVYWYQQSLDQGLQFLIQYYNGEERAKGNILERFSAQQFPDLHSELNLSSLELGDSALYFCASGRQGSHSGNTIYFGEGSWLTVV.

This clone was counted once. The V and J genes are TRBV5-1 and TRBJ1-1, with 10 bases lining up with TRBD1. Germline CDR1 and CDR2: SGHRS and YFSETQ. This CDR3 spans 16 amino acids. J was trimmed by 2 bases and V by 2 bases; bases with no gene match: 6. CDR3 coding DNA: TGCGCCAGCAGCTTCAACCGACAGGGGGCAAACACTGAAGCTTTCTTT. It yields the protein CASSFNRQGANTEAFF.

The rearrangement uses TRBV4-2 and TRBJ2-1; 12 nucleotides align to TRBD2. This CDR3 is 16 amino acids long. Per the germline V gene, CDR1 is LGHNA and CDR2 is YNFKEQ. V shed 3 bases, J shed 9 bases, and the junction held 9 bases outside the gene matches. CDR3 coding DNA: TGTGCCAGCAGCCATTCCCGGGCTAGCGGGGGGGGTGAGCAGTTCTTC. Protein: CASSHSRASGGGEQFF.

The chain carries TRBV9 and TRBJ2-2; 11 bases fit TRBD2. The CDR3 contains 18 residues. The V segment lost 2 bases and the J segment 0 bases; nucleotides outside the gene matches: 6. Germline V gene sequence: CDR1 SGDLS, CDR2 YYNGEE. The CDR3 here is CASSVPSGGPTNTGELFF. The DNA of the CDR3 is TGTGCCAGCAGCGTCCCTAGCGGGGGGCCGACGAACACCGGGGAGCTGTTTTTT.

The table lists this clone with a few counts. The chain is built from TRBV7-3 and TRBJ2-1, with TRBD2 identical over 7 bases. Looked up from germline, CDR1 is SGHTA and CDR2 is FQGTGA. With V trimmed by 5 bases and J by 5 bases, 9 bases remained unmatched. This CDR3 comprises 15 residues. The CDR3 loop reads CASSPHSGLNNEQFF. CDR3 sequence (DNA): TGTGCCAGCAGCCCACATAGCGGGCTTAACAATGAGCAGTTCTTC.

The chain has TRBV6-2 or TRBV6-3 and TRBJ2-3; 7 bases agree with TRBD2. Germline CDR1 and CDR2: MNHEY and SVGEGT. V was pared by 2 bases and J by 1 base, with 6 bases of the junction left unmatched. The CDR3 runs 16 residues. Here the CDR3 reads CASSYGSAGGTDTQYF. In nucleotides, the CDR3 is TGTGCCAGCAGTTACGGCTCGGCGGGGGGCACAGATACGCAGTATTTT.

The chain combines TRBV5-1 with TRBJ2-3; D is undetermined. The CDR3 consists of 13 residues. The germline V gene has CDR1 SGHRS and CDR2 YFSETQ. V lost 1 base and J lost 1, with 4 bases in between. CDR3 residues: CASSLPGTDTQYF. The CDR3 nucleotides are TGCGCCAGCAGCTTGCCAGGCACAGATACGCAGTATTTT.

This clone has a single count. The chain recombines TRBV7-6 with TRBJ2-5; D may be TRBD2 (6 bases). This CDR3 comprises 15 residues. The V end lost 10 bases, the J end lost 5 bases, and 23 bases lay between the germline ends. Per germline, CDR1 SGHVS and CDR2 FNYEAQ. CDR3 bases: TGTGCCACGCTTTCTAGACGGGGAGGAGGGGAGACCCAGTACTTC. Translated, it gives CATLSRRGGGETQYF.

The DNA of the CDR3 is TGCGCCAGCAGCTCCAGCGGGGCGGGTGAAAAACTGTTTTTT. It encodes CASSSSGAGEKLFF. This sequence joins TRBV5-1 and TRBJ1-4; weak D call: TRBD1 (5 bases). This CDR3 spans 14 amino acids. V gave up 3 bases and J gave up 7 bases, with 13 bases separating them. CDR1 and CDR2 (germline): SGHRS, YFSETQ.

The V and J genes are TRBV7-9 and TRBJ2-1, with 9 nucleotides matching TRBD2. The V gene end was trimmed by 5 bases and the J gene end by 7 bases; junction bases not matched to a gene: 9. This CDR3 spans 15 amino acids. Looked up from germline, CDR1 is SEHNR and CDR2 is FQNEAQ (reference sequence). CDR3 bases: TGTGCCAGCAGCCCCCGCGGGCTAGCGGGGAATGAGCAGTTCTTC. Its translation: CASSPRGLAGNEQFF.

The J gene is TRBJ1-2, the V gene TRBV9; 11 positions match TRBD1. This CDR3 has 14 residues. Germline V gives CDR1 SGDLS, CDR2 YYNGEE. After removal of 0 bases from V and 7 bases from J, the junction contained 2 bases not matched to a gene. CDR3 DNA: TGTGCCAGCAGCGTAGTAGGACAGGGGGCTGGCTACACCTTC. This sequence encodes CASSVVGQGAGYTF.

This clone has a single count. The chain combines TRBV5-1 with TRBJ2-7, with no clear D. Trimming cost V 1 base and J 7 bases, with 15 bases left between them. The CDR3 has 14 residues. Germline V gene sequence: CDR1 SGHRS, CDR2 YFSETQ. The chain's CDR3 is CASSLQRHQGEQYF. CDR3 DNA: TGCGCCAGCAGCTTGCAGAGACATCAAGGTGAGCAGTACTTC.